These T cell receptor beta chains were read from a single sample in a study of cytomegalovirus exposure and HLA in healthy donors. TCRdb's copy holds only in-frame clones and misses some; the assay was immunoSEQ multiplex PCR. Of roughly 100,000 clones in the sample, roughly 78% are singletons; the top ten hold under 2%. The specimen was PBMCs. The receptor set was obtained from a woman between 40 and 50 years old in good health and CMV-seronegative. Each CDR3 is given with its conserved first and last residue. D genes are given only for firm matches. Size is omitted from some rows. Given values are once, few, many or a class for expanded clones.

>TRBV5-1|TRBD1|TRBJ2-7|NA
TGCGCCAGCAGCTTGGCGGGACAGGGTTGGTCCTACGAGCAGTACTTC
CASSLAGQGWSYEQYF
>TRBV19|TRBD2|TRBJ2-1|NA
TGTGCCAGTATGGGAGCGGGGGGGAATGAGCAGTTCTTC
CASMGAGGNEQFF
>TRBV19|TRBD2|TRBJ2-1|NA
TGTGCCAGTAGTATACAGGCTAGCGGGAGAGGTTGGGGCAATGAGCAGTTCTTC
CASSIQASGRGWGNEQFF
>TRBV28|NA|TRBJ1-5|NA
TGTGCCAGTAGCCGGGAACCTCAGCCCCAGCATTTT
CASSREPQPQHF
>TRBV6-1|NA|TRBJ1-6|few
TGTGCCAGCAGTGAAGCGCCTAGGTCACCCCTCCACTTT
CASSEAPRSPLHF
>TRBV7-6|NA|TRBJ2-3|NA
TGTGCCAGCAGCTCGAGGGTGGGGGCCAGCGCAGATACGCAGTATTTT
CASSSRVGASADTQYF
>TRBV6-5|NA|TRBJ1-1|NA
TGTGCCAGCAGTTACTCCTCGAACACTGAAGCTTTCTTT
CASSYSSNTEAFF
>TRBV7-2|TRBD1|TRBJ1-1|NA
TGTGCCAGCAGCTCCTTGACAGGGGCGAACACTGAAGCTTTCTTT
CASSSLTGANTEAFF
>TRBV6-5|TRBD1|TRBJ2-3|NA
TGTGCCAGCAGTTCCGAGGGGGCGAGCACAGATACGCAGTATTTT
CASSSEGASTDTQYF
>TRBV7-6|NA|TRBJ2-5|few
TGTGCCAGCAGCCCCGGGGGAGCCCAAGAGACCCAGTACTTC
CASSPGGAQETQYF
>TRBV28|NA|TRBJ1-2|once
TGTGCCAGCAGTCCATCGCACCTGATCCCCGAGGATGGCTACACCTTC
CASSPSHLIPEDGYTF
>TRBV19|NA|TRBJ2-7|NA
TGTGCCAGTAGTATAGGCGAGGGTTACGAGCAGTACTTC
CASSIGEGYEQYF
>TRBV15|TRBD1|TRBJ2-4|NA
TGTGCCACCAGCACCGGGACAGGGTTGTGGGAAGCCAAAAACATTCAGTACTTC
CATSTGTGLWEAKNIQYF
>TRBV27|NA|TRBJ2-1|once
TGTGCCAGCAGTTTATCAGGGGCTGAGTTCTTC
CASSLSGAEFF
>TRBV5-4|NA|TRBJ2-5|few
TGTGCCAGCAGCTTGGAGGCGGGCCAGGGAGGTTTTCACTTC
CASSLEAGQGGFHF
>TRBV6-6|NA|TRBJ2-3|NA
TGTGCCAGCAGTTACTTGGCGGGCTCTAGCACAGATACGCAGTATTTT
CASSYLAGSSTDTQYF
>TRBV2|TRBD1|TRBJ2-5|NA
TGTGCCAGCAGGGACCGGACAGGGTCCGAGACCCAGTACTTC
CASRDRTGSETQYF
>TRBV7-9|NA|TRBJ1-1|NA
TGTGCCAGCAGCTTCGGGAACACTGAAGCTTTCTTT
CASSFGNTEAFF
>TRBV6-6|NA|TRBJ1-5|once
TGTGCCAGCAGTTACTCTCCCAGCCAGGAGCCCCAGCATTTT
CASSYSPSQEPQHF
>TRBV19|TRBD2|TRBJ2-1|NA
TGTGCCACCCTCAATCGACTAGCGGGAGGGAGTAATGAGCAGTTCTTC
CATLNRLAGGSNEQFF
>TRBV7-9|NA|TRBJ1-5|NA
TGTGCCTGGGGGACACAGAACGATAATCAGCCCCAGCATTTT
CAWGTQNDNQPQHF
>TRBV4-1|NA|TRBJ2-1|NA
TGCGCCAGCAGCCAAGGGGGGCACGAGCAGTTCTTC
CASSQGGHEQFF
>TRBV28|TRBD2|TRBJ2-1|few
TGTGCCAGCAGTTTTACTCCGGGACTAGCGGCACGCTTCTCCTACAATGAGCAGTTCTTC
CASSFTPGLAARFSYNEQFF
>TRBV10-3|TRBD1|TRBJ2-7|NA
TGTGCCATCAGCCAAGCGAGACAGGGCGACTACGAGCAGTACTTC
CAISQARQGDYEQYF
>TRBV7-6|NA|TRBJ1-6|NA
TGTGCCAGCAGCCCAACGGGACTGACTAATTCACCCCTCCACTTT
CASSPTGLTNSPLHF
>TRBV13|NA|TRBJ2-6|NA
TGTGCCAGCAGCGAGGGATCTTTCTCTGGGGCCAACGTCCTGACTTTC
CASSEGSFSGANVLTF
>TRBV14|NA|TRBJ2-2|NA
TGTGCCAGCGAGAGGTATCCCTACGGGGAGCTGTTTTTT
CASERYPYGELFF
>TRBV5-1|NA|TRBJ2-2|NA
TGCGCCAGCAGCTACGCGCGTAGCAACACCGGGGAGCTGTTTTTT
CASSYARSNTGELFF
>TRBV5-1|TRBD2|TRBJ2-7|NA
TGCGCCAGCAGCTTCGCGGGAGGCTACGAGCAGTACTTC
CASSFAGGYEQYF
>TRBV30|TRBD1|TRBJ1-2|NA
TGTGCCTGGAGTGCAGGGGGACAGGTCTACACCTTC
CAWSAGGQVYTF
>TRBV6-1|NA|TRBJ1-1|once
TGTGCCAGCAGTCTTACAGGCCCTGGTGCTGAAGCTTTCTTT
CASSLTGPGAEAFF
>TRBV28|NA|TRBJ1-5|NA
TGTGCCAGCAGTACATATCAGCCCCAGCATTTT
CASSTYQPQHF
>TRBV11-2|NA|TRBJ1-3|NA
TGTGCCAGCAGCTCTTTCGGGTACTCTGGAAACACCATATATTTT
CASSSFGYSGNTIYF
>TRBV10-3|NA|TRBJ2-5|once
TGTGCCATCAAAGGAGGATGGGGCCAAGAGACCCAGTACTTC
CAIKGGWGQETQYF
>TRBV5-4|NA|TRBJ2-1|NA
TGTGCCAGCAGCTTGGGGGGGAGGTACAATGAGCAGTTCTTC
CASSLGGRYNEQFF
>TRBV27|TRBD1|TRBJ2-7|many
TGTGCCAGCAGTTCACTTCCGGACAGGGGGCACGAGCAGTACTTC
CASSSLPDRGHEQYF
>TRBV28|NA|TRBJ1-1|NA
TGTGCCAGCGGACTCACCCTTGAAGCTTTCTTT
CASGLTLEAFF
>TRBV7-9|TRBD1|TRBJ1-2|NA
TGTGCCAGCAGCTTAGTTTGGGACAGGGAAAACTATGGCTACACCTTC
CASSLVWDRENYGYTF
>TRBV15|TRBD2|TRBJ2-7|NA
TGTGCCACCAGCAGAGGGCGGGGGTCCACCTACGAGCAGTACTTC
CATSRGRGSTYEQYF
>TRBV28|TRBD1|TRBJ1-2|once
TGTGCCAGCAGTTTAGCAGGGGGGTCGTATGGCTACACCTTC
CASSLAGGSYGYTF
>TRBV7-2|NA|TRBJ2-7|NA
TGTGCCAGCAGTAGAGGGAAACCCTACGAGCAGTACTTC
CASSRGKPYEQYF
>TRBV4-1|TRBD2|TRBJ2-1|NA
TGCGCCAGCAGCCCCTCAGGGACTAGCGGCAATGAGCAGTTCTTC
CASSPSGTSGNEQFF
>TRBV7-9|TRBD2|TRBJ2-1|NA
TGTGCCAGCAGCCCTCCGGGACTAGAAGGGAATGAGCAGTTCTTC
CASSPPGLEGNEQFF
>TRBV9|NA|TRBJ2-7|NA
TGTGCCAGCAGCGCGTCCCTGACGGGATCCTACGAGCAGTACTTC
CASSASLTGSYEQYF
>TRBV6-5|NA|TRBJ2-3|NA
TGTGCCAGCAGTCGACAGCCCCTGGGGACAGATACGCAGTATTTT
CASSRQPLGTDTQYF
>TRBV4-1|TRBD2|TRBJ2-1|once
TGCGCCAGCAGCCAACCCACTAGCGGGAGGGACAATGAGCAGTTCTTC
CASSQPTSGRDNEQFF
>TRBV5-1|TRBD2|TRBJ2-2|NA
TGCGCCAGCAGCCCTCTAGCGGGAGGGGACACCGGGGAGCTGTTTTTT
CASSPLAGGDTGELFF